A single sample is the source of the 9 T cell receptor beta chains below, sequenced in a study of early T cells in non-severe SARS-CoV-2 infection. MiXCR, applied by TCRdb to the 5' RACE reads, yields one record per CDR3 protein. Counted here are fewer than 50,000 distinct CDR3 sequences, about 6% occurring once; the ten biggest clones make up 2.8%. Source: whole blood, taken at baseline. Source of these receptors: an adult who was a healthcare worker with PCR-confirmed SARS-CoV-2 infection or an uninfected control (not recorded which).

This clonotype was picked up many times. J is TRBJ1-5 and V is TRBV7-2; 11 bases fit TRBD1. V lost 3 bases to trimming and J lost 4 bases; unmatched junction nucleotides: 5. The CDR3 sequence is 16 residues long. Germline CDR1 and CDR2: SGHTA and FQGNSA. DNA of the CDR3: TGTGCCAGCAGCTTTGACGGGACAGGGGGAAATCAGCCCCAGCATTTT. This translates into CASSFDGTGGNQPQHF.

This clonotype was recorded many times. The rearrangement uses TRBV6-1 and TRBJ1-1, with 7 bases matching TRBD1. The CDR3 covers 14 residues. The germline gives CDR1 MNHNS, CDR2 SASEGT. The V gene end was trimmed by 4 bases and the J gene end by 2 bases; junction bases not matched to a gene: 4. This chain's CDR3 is CASSVGTANTEAFF. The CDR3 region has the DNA TGTGCCAGCAGTGTAGGGACAGCCAACACTGAAGCTTTCTTT.

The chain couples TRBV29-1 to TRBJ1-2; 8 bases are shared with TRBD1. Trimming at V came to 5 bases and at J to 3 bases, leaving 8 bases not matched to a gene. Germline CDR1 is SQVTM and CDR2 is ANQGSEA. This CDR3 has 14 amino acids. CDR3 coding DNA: TGCAGCGTTTCTACAGGGGGGTCGTACTATGGCTACACCTTC. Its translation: CSVSTGGSYYGYTF. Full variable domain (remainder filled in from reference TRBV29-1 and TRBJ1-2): SAVISQKPSRDICQRGTSLTIQCQVDSQVTMMFWYRQQPGQSLTLIATANQGSEATYESGFVIDKFPISRPNLTFSTLTVSNMSPEDSSIYLCSVSTGGSYYGYTFGSGTRLTVV.

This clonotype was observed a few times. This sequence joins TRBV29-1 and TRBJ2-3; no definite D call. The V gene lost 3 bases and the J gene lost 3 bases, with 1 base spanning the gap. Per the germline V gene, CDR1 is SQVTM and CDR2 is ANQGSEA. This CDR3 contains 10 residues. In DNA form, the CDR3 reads TGCAGCGTTGAGACAGATACGCAGTATTTT. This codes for CSVETDTQYF.

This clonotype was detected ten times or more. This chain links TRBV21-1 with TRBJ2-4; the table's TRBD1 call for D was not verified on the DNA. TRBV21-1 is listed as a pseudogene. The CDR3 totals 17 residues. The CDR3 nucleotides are TGTGCCAGCAGCAAAGGCTGGGACAGACTAGCCAAAAACATTCAGTACTTC. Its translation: CASSKGWDRLAKNIQYF.

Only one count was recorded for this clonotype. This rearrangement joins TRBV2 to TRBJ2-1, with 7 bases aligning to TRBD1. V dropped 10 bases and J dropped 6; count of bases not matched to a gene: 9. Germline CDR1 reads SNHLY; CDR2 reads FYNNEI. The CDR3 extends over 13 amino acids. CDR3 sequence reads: CANGGQMGNEQFF. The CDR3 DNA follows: TGTGCCAATGGGGGACAGATGGGCAATGAGCAGTTCTTC.

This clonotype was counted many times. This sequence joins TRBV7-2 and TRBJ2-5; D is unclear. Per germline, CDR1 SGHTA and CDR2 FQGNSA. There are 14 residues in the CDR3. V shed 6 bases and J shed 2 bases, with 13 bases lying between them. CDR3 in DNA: TGTGCCAGCAGGCCCCCGATGAGGCAAGAGACCCAGTACTTC. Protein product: CASRPPMRQETQYF. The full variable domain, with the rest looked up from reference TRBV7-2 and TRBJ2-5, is GAGVSQSPSNKVTEKGKDVELRCDPISGHTALYWYRQSLGQGLEFLIYFQGNSAPDKSGLPSDRFSAERTGGSVSTLTIQRTQQEDSAVYLCASRPPMRQETQYFGPGTRLLVL.

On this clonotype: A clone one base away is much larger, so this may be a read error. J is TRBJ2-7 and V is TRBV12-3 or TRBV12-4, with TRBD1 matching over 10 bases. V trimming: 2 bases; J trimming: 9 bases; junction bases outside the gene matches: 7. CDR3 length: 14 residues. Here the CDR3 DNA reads TGTGCCAGCAGTTTACCGGGACAGGGGTCCGGGCAGTACTTC. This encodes CASSLPGQGSGQYF.

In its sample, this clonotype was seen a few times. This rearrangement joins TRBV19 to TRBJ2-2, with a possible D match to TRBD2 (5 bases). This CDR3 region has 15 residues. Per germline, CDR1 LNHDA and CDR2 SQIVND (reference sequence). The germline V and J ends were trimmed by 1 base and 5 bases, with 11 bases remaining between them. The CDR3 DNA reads TGTGCCAGTAGTATAGGTGGGAGAGGAACCGGGGAGCTGTTTTTT. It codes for CASSIGGRGTGELFF.